This TCR beta chain was captured in a study of CD8 T cells in ankylosing spondylitis (dated by TCRdb to about 2017). Looking at the study overall: The study set out to find disease-linked TCR variants by profiling T cell receptor beta repertoires in ankylosing spondylitis patients and healthy donors. The full study cohort comprised 25 ankylosing spondylitis patients and 85 to 120 healthy donors. Samples of peripheral blood were taken, and for ankylosing spondylitis patients, synovial fluid was collected as well. Broad study findings and their caveats: A TCR beta motif made up of fewer than 10 highly homologous amino acid variants appeared to be characteristic of blood from ankylosing spondylitis patients. The disease-linked clones were reported as significantly enriched in matched synovial fluid samples from ankylosing spondylitis patients. The disease-linked clones had a CD8+ phenotype and were found at relatively low frequencies in peripheral blood. Some motif variants were previously reported in synovial fluid and blood of reactive arthritis patients, suggesting common disease-initiation mechanisms.

This clonotype has just a few counts. The specificity of this receptor is unknown. Per-nucleotide qualities are absent, and no much larger clonotype sits a single base away. CDR1 KGHDR and CDR2 SFDVKD are derived from the germline V gene. Ends trimmed: V by 0 bases, J by 5 bases; bases unmatched to a gene: 8. From its cysteine to its phenylalanine, the CDR3 spans 17 amino acids. Just CDR3 DNA is preserved here, 51 bases in frame from base 1. TCRdb shows the sequencer as Illumina HiSeq 2500. Quantitative 5'-RACE with molecular barcodes was used to prepare TCR beta libraries. The authors' analysis ran thus. A new computational method based on a probabilistic model of VDJ rearrangement was used to identify disease-linked TCR variants. TCRdb redid the processing of the public reads, applying fastp at Q25 and MiXCR, and retained in-frame beta chains. Rows with one shared CDR3 protein collapse into an entry with the most common genes and DNA. TCRdb, not the authors, supplied the V and J calls. The sample records some 450,000 distinct CDR3 sequences, 17% of which are singletons. The biggest ten clones account for over 1% of the sample.

The clonotype comes from a male donor with ankylosing spondylitis. Recombination connected TRBV24-1 to TRBJ2-2, and 7 bases in between align with TRBD2. The material sequenced was blood, either unsorted or a sorted T cell fraction (not recorded which). The base sequence is TGTGCCACCAGTGATTTGGGGGCGGGAGTAGGGACCGGGGAGCTGTTTTTT. The resulting protein is CATSDLGAGVGTGELFF.